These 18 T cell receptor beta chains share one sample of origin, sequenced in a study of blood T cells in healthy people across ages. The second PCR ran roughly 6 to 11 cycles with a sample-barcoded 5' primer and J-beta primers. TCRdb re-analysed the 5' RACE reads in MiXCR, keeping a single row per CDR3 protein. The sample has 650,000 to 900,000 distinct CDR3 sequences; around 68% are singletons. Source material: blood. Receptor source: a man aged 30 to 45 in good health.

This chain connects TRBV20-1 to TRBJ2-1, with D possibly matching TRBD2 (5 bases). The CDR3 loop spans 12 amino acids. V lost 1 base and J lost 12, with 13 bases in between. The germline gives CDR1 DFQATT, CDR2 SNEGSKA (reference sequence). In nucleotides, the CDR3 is TGCAGTGCTAGAGTCGGGGATGCCCGGCAGTTCTTC. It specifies CSARVGDARQFF.

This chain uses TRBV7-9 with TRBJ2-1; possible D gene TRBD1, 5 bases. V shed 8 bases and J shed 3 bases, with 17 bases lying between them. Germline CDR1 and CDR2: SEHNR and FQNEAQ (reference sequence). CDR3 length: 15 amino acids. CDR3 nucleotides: TGTGCCAGCCTTGCTGAAGGGGTCCACTACAATGAGCAGTTCTTC. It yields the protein CASLAEGVHYNEQFF.

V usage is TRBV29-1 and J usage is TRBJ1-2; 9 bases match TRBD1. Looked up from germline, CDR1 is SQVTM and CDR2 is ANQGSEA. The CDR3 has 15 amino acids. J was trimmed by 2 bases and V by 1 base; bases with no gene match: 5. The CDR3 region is CSVEAGGQGNYGYTF. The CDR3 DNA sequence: TGCAGCGTTGAAGCGGGGGGACAGGGCAACTATGGCTACACCTTC.

CDR3 in amino acids: CASSQGPGAAGANVLTF. CDR3 coding DNA: TGTGCCAGCAGCCAAGGTCCGGGGGCGGCTGGGGCCAACGTCCTGACTTTC. This chain connects TRBV3-1 to TRBJ2-6, with D possibly being TRBD1 or TRBD2 (6 bases each). The germline V gene encodes CDR1 LGHDT and CDR2 YNNKEL (reference sequence). The CDR3 length is 17 residues. V lost 1 base and J 2 bases, leaving 12 bases between the germline ends.

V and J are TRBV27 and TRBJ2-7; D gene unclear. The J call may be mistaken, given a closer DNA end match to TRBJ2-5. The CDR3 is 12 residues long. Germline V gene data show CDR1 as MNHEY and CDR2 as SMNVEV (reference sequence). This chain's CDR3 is CASSFPAETQYF. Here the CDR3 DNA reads TGTGCCAGCAGTTTCCCTGCTGAGACCCAGTACTTC.

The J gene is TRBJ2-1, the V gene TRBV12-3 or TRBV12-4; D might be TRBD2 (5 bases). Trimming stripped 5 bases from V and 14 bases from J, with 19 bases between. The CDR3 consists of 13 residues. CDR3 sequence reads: CASSPSGLYDEFF. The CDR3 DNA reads TGTGCCAGCAGTCCGTCAGGACTTTACGACGAGTTCTTC.

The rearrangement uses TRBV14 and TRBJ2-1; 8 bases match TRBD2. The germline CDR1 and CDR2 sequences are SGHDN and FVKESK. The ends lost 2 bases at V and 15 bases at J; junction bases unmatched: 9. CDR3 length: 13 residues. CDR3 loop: CASSQLSGGAPFF. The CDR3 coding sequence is TGTGCCAGCAGCCAACTAAGCGGGGGCGCGCCGTTCTTC.

This CDR3 is CASSHGTFSREQYF. The CDR3 DNA sequence: TGTGCCAGCAGCCACGGGACATTTTCTCGCGAGCAGTACTTC. The chain links TRBV12-3 or TRBV12-4 to TRBJ2-7; perhaps TRBD1 as D (6 bases). This CDR3 comprises 14 residues. The germline V and J ends were trimmed by 6 bases and 6 bases, with 18 bases remaining between them.

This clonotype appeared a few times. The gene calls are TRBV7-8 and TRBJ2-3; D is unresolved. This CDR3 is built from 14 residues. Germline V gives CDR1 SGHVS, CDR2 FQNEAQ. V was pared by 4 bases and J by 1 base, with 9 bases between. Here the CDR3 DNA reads TGTGCCAGCAGCTCTCGCGGAGGCACAGATACGCAGTATTTT. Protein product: CASSSRGGTDTQYF.

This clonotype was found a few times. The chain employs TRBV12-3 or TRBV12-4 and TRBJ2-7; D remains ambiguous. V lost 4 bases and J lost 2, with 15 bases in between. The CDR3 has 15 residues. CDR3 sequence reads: CASSSTRTPTYEQYF. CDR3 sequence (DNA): TGTGCCAGCAGTTCAACCAGGACGCCAACCTACGAGCAGTACTTC.

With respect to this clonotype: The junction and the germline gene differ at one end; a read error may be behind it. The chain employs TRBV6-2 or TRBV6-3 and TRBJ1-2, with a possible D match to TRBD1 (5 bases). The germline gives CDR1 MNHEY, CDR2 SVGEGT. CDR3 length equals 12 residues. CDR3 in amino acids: CASRPDSYDYTF. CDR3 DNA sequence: TGTGCCAGCAGACCAGACAGCTATGACTACACCTTC.

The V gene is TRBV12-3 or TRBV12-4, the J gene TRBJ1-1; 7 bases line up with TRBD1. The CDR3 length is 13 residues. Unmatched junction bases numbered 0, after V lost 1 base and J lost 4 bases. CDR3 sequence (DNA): TGTGCCAGCAGTTTAGAGGGGGCCACTGAAGCTTTCTTT. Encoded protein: CASSLEGATEAFF.

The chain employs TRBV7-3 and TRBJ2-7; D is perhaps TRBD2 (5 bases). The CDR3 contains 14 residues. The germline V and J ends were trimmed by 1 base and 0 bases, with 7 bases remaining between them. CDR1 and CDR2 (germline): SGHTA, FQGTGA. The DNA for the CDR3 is TGTGCCAGCAGCTTAAACGGGATCTCCTACGAGCAGTACTTC. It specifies CASSLNGISYEQYF. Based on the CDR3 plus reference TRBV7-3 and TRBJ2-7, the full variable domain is GAGVSQTPSNKVTEKGKYVELRCDPISGHTALYWYRQSLGQGPEFLIYFQGTGAADDSGLPNDRFFAVRPEGSVSTLKIQRTERGDSAVYLCASSLNGISYEQYFGPGTRLTVT.

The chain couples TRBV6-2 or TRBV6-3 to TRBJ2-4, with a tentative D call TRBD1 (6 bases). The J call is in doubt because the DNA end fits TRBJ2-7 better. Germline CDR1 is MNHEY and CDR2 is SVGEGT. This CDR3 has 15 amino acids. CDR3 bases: TGTGCCAGCAGTGCTAACAGGGATTGGAGCTACGAGCAGTACTTC. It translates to CASSANRDWSYEQYF.

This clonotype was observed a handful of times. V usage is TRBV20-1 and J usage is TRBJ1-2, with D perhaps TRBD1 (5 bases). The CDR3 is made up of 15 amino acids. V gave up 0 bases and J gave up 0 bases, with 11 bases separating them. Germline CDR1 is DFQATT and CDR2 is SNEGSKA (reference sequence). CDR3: CSARESGTSNYGYTF. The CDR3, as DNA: TGCAGTGCTAGAGAATCCGGGACTTCTAACTATGGCTACACCTTC.

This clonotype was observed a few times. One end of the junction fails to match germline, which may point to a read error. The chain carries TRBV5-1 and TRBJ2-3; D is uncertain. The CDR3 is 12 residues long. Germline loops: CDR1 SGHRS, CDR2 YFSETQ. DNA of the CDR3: TGTGCCAGCAGCTTGCCCGGAGATACGCAGTATTTT. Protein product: CASSLPGDTQYF.

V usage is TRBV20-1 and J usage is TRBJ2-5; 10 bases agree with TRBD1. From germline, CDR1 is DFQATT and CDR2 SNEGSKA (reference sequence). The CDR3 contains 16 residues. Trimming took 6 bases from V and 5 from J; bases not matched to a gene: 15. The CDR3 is CSALGQRTGGWETQYF. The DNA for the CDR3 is TGCAGTGCCCTCGGTCAAAGGACAGGGGGATGGGAGACCCAGTACTTC.

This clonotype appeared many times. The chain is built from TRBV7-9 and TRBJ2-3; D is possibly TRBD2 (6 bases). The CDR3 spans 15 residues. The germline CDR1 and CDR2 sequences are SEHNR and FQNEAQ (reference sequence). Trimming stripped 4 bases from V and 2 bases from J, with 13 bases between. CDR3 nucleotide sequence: TGTGCCAGCAGCTCTTCGGCGGGGAACACAGATACGCAGTATTTT. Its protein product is CASSSSAGNTDTQYF. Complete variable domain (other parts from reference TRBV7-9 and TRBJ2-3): DTGVSQNPRHKITKRGQNVTFRCDPISEHNRLYWYRQTLGQGPEFLTYFQNEAQLEKSRLLSDRFSAERPKGSFSTLEIQRTEQGDSAMYLCASSSSAGNTDTQYFGPGTRLTVL.